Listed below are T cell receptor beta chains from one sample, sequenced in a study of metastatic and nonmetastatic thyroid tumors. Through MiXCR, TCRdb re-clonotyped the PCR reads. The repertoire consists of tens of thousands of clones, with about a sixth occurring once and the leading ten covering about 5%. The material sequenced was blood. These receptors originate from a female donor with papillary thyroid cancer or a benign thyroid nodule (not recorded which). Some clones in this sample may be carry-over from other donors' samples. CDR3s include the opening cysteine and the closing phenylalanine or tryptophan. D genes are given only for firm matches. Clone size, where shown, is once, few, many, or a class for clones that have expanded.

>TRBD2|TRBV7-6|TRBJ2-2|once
CASSSSGLAGISGELFF
TGTGCCAGCAGCTCTTCGGGACTAGCGGGGATCTCCGGGGAGCTGTTTTTT
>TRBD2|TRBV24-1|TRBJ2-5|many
CATSDARTSGPETQYF
TGTGCCACCAGTGATGCGCGGACTAGCGGGCCGGAGACCCAGTACTTC
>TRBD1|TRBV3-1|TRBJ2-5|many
CASSQGQGDRLGETQYF
TGTGCCAGCAGCCAGGGACAGGGGGACCGTCTAGGAGAGACCCAGTACTTC
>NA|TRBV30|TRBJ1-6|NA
CAWSSGFSAYNSPLHF
TGTGCCTGGAGTTCGGGGTTTTCCGCCTATAATTCACCCCTCCACTTT
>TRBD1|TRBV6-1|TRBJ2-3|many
CALMGQDPSGRDTQYF
TGTGCCCTGATGGGACAGGATCCTTCGGGAAGAGATACGCAGTATTTT
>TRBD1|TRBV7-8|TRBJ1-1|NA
CASIPSRGVNTEAFF
TGTGCCAGCATCCCTTCCAGGGGGGTGAACACTGAAGCTTTCTTT
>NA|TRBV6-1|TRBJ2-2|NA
CASCETVNTGELFF
TGTGCCAGCTGTGAAACAGTAAACACCGGGGAGCTGTTTTTT
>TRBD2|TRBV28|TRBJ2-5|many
CASSYPTSGRPKETQYF
TGTGCCAGCAGTTACCCGACTAGCGGGAGACCTAAAGAGACCCAGTACTTC
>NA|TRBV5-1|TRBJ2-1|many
CASSLVGGVGYNEQFF
TGCGCCAGCAGCTTGGTAGGGGGGGTTGGTTACAATGAGCAGTTCTTC
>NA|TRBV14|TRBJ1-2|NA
CASIQDAASLLYGYTF
TGTGCCAGCATCCAAGATGCGGCCTCCTTATTGTATGGCTACACCTTC
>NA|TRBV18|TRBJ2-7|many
CASSPIRERTYEQYF
TGTGCCAGCTCACCAATAAGAGAAAGGACCTACGAGCAGTACTTC